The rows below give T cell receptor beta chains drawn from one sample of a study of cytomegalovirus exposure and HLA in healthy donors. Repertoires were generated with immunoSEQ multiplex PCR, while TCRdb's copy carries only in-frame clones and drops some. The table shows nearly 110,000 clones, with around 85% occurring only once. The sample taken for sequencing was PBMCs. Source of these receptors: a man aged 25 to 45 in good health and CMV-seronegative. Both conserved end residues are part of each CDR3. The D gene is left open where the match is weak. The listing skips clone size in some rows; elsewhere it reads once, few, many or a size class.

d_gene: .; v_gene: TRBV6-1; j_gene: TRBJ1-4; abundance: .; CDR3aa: CASSEYRRAAAKLFF; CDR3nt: TGTGCCAGCAGTGAATATAGGAGGGCCGCGGCCAAACTGTTTTTT
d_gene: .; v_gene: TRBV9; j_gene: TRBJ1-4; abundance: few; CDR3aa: CASSVRRGGGEKLFF; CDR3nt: TGTGCCAGCAGCGTACGGAGGGGCGGCGGTGAAAAACTGTTTTTT
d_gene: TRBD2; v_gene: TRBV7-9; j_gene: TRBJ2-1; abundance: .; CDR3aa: CAGSGTSGMNEQFF; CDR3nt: TGTGCCGGATCCGGGACTAGCGGGATGAATGAGCAGTTCTTC
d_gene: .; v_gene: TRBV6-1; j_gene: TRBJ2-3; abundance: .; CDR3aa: CASSEEGWSADTQYF; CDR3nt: TGTGCCAGCAGTGAAGAGGGGTGGTCGGCAGATACGCAGTATTTT
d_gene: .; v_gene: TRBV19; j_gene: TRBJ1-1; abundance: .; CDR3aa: CASSIISQGNTEAFF; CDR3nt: TGTGCCAGTAGTATAATCTCCCAGGGAAACACTGAAGCTTTCTTT
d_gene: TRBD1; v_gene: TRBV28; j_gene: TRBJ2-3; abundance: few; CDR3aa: CASSLQAGGATDTQYF; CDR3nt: TGTGCCAGCAGTTTACAGGCAGGGGGCGCTACAGATACGCAGTATTTT
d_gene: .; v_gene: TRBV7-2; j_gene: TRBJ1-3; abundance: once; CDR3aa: CASSSSYGSSGNTIYF; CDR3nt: TGTGCCAGCAGCTCGAGTTATGGGAGCTCTGGAAACACCATATATTTT
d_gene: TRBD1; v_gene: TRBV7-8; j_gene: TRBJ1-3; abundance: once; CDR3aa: CASSTRTGGSGNTIYF; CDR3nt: TGTGCCAGCAGCACCCGGACAGGGGGTTCGGGAAACACCATATATTTT
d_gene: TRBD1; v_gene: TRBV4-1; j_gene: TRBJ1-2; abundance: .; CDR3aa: CASSQGLLDRGNYGYTF; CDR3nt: TGCGCCAGCAGCCAAGGACTCCTTGACAGGGGCAACTATGGCTACACCTTC
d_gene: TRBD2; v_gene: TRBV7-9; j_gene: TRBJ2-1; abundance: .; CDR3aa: CASSSQGLGDHRSYNEQFF; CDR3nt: TGTGCCAGCAGCTCCCAGGGACTAGGGGATCATAGGTCCTACAATGAGCAGTTCTTC
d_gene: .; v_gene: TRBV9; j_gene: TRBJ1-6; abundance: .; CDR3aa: CASSVLPEDSPLHF; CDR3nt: TGTGCCAGCAGCGTACTCCCTGAGGATTCACCCCTCCACTTT
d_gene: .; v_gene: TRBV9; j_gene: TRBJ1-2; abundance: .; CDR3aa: CASSVAQGYGYTF; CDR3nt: TGTGCCAGCAGCGTAGCACAGGGCTATGGCTACACCTTC
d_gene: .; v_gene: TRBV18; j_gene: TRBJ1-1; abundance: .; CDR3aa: CASAPVRQEDNTEAFF; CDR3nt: TGTGCCAGCGCCCCGGTTCGACAGGAGGACAACACTGAAGCTTTCTTT
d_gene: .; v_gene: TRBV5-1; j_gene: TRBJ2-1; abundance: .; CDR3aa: CASSFGNSYNEQFF; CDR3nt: TGCGCCAGCAGCTTCGGGAACTCCTACAATGAGCAGTTCTTC
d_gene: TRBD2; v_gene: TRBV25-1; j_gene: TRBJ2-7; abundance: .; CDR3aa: CASSELGGGYEQYF; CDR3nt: TGTGCCAGCAGTGAATTGGGGGGGGGTTACGAGCAGTACTTC
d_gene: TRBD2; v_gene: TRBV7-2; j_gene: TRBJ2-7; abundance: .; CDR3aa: CASSLRTSVAYEQYF; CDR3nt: TGTGCCAGCAGCCTCAGGACTAGCGTGGCCTACGAGCAGTACTTC
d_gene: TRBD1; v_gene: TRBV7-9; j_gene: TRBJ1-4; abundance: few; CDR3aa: CASSPSGQGEKLFF; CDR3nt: TGTGCCAGCAGCCCGAGTGGACAGGGCGAAAAACTGTTTTTT
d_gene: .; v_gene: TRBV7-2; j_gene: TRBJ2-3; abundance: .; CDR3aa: CASSHSGDTQYF; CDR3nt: TGTGCCAGCAGCCACTCGGGGGATACGCAGTATTTT
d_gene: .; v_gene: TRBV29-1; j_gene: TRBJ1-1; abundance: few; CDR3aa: CSVSGDRGMNTEAFF; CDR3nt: TGCAGCGTCTCAGGGGATAGGGGCATGAACACTGAAGCTTTCTTT
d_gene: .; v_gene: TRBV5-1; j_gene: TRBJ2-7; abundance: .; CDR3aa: CASSLGPGYEQYF; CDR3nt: TGCGCCAGCAGCTTGGGTCCGGGCTACGAGCAGTACTTC
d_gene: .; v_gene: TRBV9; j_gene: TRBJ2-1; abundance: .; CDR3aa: CASSVGQGGYNEQFF; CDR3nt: TGTGCCAGCAGCGTAGGCCAGGGAGGATACAATGAGCAGTTCTTC
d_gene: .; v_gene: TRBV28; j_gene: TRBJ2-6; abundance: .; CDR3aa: CASSLGGHSGANVLTF; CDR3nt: TGTGCCAGCAGTTTGGGGGGGCACTCTGGGGCCAACGTCCTGACTTTC
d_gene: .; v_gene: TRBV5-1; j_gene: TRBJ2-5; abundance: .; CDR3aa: CASSSRPGTPKETQYF; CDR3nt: TGCGCCAGCAGTTCTAGACCCGGGACACCAAAAGAGACCCAGTACTTC
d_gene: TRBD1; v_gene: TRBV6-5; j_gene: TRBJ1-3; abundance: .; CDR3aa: CASRPDRGLGNTIYF; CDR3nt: TGTGCCAGCAGACCGGACAGGGGGCTTGGAAACACCATATATTTT
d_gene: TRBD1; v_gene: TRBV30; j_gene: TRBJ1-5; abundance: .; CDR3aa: CAWSVQGGNQPQHF; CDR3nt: TGTGCCTGGAGTGTACAGGGGGGCAATCAGCCCCAGCATTTT
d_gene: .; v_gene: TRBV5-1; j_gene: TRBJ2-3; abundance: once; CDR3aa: CASSLDLAGDTQYF; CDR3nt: TGCGCCAGCAGCTTGGACCTAGCTGGAGATACGCAGTATTTT
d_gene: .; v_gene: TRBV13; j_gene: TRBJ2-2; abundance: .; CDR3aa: CASSLVSGELFF; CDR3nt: TGTGCCAGCAGCTTAGTCTCCGGGGAGCTGTTTTTT
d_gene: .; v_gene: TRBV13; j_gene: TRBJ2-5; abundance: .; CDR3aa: CASSLGTERGTQYF; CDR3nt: TGTGCCAGCAGCTTGGGGACTGAAAGAGGGACCCAGTACTTC
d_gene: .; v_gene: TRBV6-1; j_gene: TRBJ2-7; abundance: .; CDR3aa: CASSERVNPYEQYF; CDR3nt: TGTGCCAGCAGTGAACGCGTAAATCCTTACGAGCAGTACTTC
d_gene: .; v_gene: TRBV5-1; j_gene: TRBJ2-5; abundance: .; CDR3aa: CASETGSGETQYF; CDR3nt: TGCGCCAGCGAAACAGGGAGTGGGGAGACCCAGTACTTC
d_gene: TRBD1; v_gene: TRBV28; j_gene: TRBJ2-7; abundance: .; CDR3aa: CASSPTGTGGYYEQYF; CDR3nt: TGTGCCAGCAGTCCGACCGGGACAGGGGGATACTACGAGCAGTACTTC
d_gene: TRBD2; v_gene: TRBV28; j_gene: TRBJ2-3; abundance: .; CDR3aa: CASSLRLASDTQYF; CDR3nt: TGTGCCAGCAGTTTGAGACTAGCGTCAGATACGCAGTATTTT
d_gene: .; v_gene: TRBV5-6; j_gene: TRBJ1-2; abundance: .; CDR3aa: CASSLVEGRGGYTF; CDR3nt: TGTGCCAGCAGCTTGGTGGAGGGAAGGGGCGGCTACACCTTC
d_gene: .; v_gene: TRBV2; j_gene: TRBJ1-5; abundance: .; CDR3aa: CASQGDHLGNQPQHF; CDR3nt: TGTGCCAGCCAGGGCGACCACCTGGGGAATCAGCCCCAGCATTTT
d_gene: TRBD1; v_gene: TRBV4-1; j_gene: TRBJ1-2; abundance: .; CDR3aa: CASSQGLTGNYGYTF; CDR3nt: TGCGCCAGCAGCCAGGGTTTGACAGGGAACTATGGCTACACCTTC
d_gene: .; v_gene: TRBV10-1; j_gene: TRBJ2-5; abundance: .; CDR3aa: CASSESNRVEETQYF; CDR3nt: TGCGCCAGCAGTGAGTCTAACCGAGTCGAGGAGACCCAGTACTTC
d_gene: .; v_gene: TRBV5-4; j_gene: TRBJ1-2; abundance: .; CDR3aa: CASSIRGGYGYTF; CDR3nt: TGTGCCAGCAGCATAAGGGGGGGCTATGGCTACACCTTC
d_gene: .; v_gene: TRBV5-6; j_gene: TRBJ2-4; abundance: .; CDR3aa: CASSSGLAKNIQYF; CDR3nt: TGTGCCAGCAGCTCGGGTCTAGCCAAAAACATTCAGTACTTC
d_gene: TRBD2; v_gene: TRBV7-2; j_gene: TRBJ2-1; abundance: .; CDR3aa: CASSPTRTSYNEQFF; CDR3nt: TGTGCCAGCAGCCCTACACGGACTAGCTACAATGAGCAGTTCTTC
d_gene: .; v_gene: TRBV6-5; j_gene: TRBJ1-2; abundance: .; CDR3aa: CASSHSTGSYGYTF; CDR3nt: TGTGCCAGCAGCCATTCGACAGGTAGCTATGGCTACACCTTC
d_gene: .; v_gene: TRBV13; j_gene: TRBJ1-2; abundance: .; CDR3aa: CASSLGRLGYTF; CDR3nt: TGTGCCAGCAGCTTAGGTCGACTAGGCTACACCTTC
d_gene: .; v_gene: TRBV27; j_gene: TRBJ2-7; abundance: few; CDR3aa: CASSLFGYEQYF; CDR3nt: TGTGCCAGCAGTTTATTCGGGTACGAGCAGTACTTC
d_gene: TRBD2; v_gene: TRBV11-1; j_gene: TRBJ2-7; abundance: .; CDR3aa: CASSPPRTSGWYEQYF; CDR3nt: TGTGCCAGCAGCCCGCCCCGGACTAGCGGGTGGTACGAGCAGTACTTC
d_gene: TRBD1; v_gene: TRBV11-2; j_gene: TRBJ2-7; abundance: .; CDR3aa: CASSLGPGTGTYEQYF; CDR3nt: TGTGCCAGCAGCTTAGGTCCCGGGACAGGAACCTACGAGCAGTACTTC
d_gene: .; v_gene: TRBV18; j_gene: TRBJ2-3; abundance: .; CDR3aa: CASSSIQATSDTQYF; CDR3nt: TGTGCCAGCTCATCCATACAGGCCACATCAGATACGCAGTATTTT
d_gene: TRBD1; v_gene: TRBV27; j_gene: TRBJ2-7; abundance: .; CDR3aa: CATSTGDSYEQYF; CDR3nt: TGTGCCACCTCGACAGGGGACTCCTACGAGCAGTACTTC
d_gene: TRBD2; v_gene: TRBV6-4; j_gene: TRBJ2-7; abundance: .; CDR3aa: CASSDGRLAGEYEQYF; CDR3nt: TGTGCCAGCAGTGACGGGAGACTAGCGGGAGAGTACGAGCAGTACTTC
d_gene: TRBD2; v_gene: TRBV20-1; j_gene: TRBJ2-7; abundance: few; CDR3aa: CSAGLAGEQYF; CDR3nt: TGCAGTGCAGGCCTAGCGGGCGAGCAGTACTTC
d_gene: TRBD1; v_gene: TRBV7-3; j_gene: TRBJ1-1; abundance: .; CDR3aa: CASSSDRGATEAFF; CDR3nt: TGTGCCAGCAGCTCGGACAGGGGAGCCACTGAAGCTTTCTTT
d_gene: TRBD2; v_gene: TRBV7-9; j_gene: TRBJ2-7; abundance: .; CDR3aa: CASTRLAVSYEQYF; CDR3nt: TGTGCCAGCACAAGACTAGCGGTCTCCTACGAGCAGTACTTC
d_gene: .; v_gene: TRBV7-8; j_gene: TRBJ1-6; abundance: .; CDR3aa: CASSLVGTGGSPLHF; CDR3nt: TGTGCCAGCAGCTTAGTTGGGACTGGGGGTTCACCCCTCCACTTT
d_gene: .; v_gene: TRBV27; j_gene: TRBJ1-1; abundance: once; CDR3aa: CAYKEGGSTEAFF; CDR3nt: TGTGCCTACAAGGAGGGGGGGTCCACTGAAGCTTTCTTT